This is a list of T cell receptor beta chains from one sample in a study of cytomegalovirus exposure and HLA in healthy donors. Here immunoSEQ multiplex PCR was the method, and the copy in TCRdb shows in-frame clones only, minus some. The table lists around 150,000 clones, 88% of them singletons. The material sequenced was PBMCs. The receptors were sampled from a woman aged 40-49 years in good health and CMV-seronegative. The CDR3 runs from the conserved cysteine through the conserved F or W. A D gene is named only where the DNA matches it firmly. Size tells how often a clone was seen (once, few, many) or the class of an expanded clone, and some rows leave it out.

V	J	D	size	CDR3	DNA
TRBV15	TRBJ2-2	TRBD1	.	CATTDRANTGELFF	TGTGCCACTACCGACAGGGCGAACACCGGGGAGCTGTTTTTT
TRBV11-1	TRBJ2-7	TRBD1	.	CASSLSTGAYEQYF	TGTGCCAGCAGCTTATCCACAGGGGCCTACGAGCAGTACTTC
TRBV5-1	TRBJ2-3	.	.	CASSLGLDLGTDTQYF	TGCGCCAGCAGCTTGGGTCTAGATTTAGGCACAGATACGCAGTATTTT
TRBV30	TRBJ1-2	.	.	CAWSVLVIGVGYTF	TGTGCCTGGAGTGTACTTGTTATCGGGGTTGGCTACACCTTC
TRBV29-1	TRBJ1-2	.	.	CSVGAYAGDNYGYTF	TGCAGCGTTGGTGCATACGCAGGTGATAACTATGGCTACACCTTC
TRBV2	TRBJ2-2	TRBD1	.	CASRPSGTGDTGELFF	TGTGCCAGCAGGCCATCCGGGACAGGGGACACCGGGGAGCTGTTTTTT
TRBV10-2	TRBJ1-1	TRBD1	.	CASKPTGGFTEAFF	TGCGCCAGCAAACCGACAGGGGGCTTCACTGAAGCTTTCTTT
TRBV11-2	TRBJ2-7	TRBD2	few	CASSLGLAGAYEQYF	TGTGCCAGCAGCCTAGGACTAGCGGGAGCTTACGAGCAGTACTTC
TRBV6-6	TRBJ1-5	.	.	CASSYRGQQPQHF	TGTGCCAGCAGTTACCGCGGACAGCAGCCCCAGCATTTT
TRBV5-4	TRBJ2-3	TRBD2	.	CASSRLAGGYTDTQYF	TGTGCCAGCAGCCGACTAGCGGGAGGGTACACAGATACGCAGTATTTT
TRBV5-5	TRBJ2-3	.	.	CASSPVGREDTQYF	TGTGCCAGCAGCCCGGTGGGGCGAGAGGATACGCAGTATTTT
TRBV7-9	TRBJ2-3	.	.	CASSLADTTDTQYF	TGTGCCAGCAGCTTAGCGGACACCACAGATACGCAGTATTTT
TRBV7-9	TRBJ2-3	TRBD2	once	CAIAGLPGRQYF	TGTGCCATAGCGGGGCTACCGGGTCGGCAGTATTTT
TRBV7-2	TRBJ2-7	.	.	CASSLGQDYEQYF	TGTGCCAGCAGCTTAGGACAAGACTACGAGCAGTACTTC
TRBV2	TRBJ2-5	TRBD1	.	CASSGDRGGQETQYF	TGTGCCAGCAGTGGGGACAGGGGAGGCCAAGAGACCCAGTACTTC
TRBV13	TRBJ2-1	TRBD2	.	CASSLAGVVASGRLNEQFF	TGTGCCAGCAGCTTAGCCGGGGTGGTGGCTAGCGGGAGGCTGAATGAGCAGTTCTTC
TRBV9	TRBJ2-1	.	.	CASSVGQVSAYNEQFF	TGTGCCAGCAGCGTAGGGCAGGTCTCCGCCTACAATGAGCAGTTCTTC
TRBV6-5	TRBJ2-1	.	.	CASSYKGAYNEQFF	TGTGCCAGCAGTTACAAGGGGGCCTACAATGAGCAGTTCTTC
TRBV6-4	TRBJ2-3	TRBD1	.	CASGGQGTDTQYF	TGTGCCAGCGGGGGACAGGGCACAGATACGCAGTATTTT
TRBV11-1	TRBJ2-7	.	.	CASSLLAKSSYEQYF	TGTGCCAGCAGCTTACTCGCGAAAAGCTCCTACGAGCAGTACTTC
TRBV5-4	TRBJ1-2	.	.	CASSLLLRENTF	TGTGCCAGCAGCCTCCTGCTTAGGGAGAACACCTTC
TRBV7-2	TRBJ2-3	TRBD2	few	CASSPPSGGSTDTQYF	TGTGCCAGCAGCCCACCGTCGGGGGGTAGCACAGATACGCAGTATTTT
TRBV7-9	TRBJ2-5	.	.	CASSPRETQYF	TGTGCCAGCAGCCCCAGGGAGACCCAGTACTTC
TRBV5-4	TRBJ2-7	TRBD1	.	CASSAGQGYEQYF	TGTGCCAGCAGCGCAGGACAGGGGTACGAGCAGTACTTC
TRBV14	TRBJ2-3	TRBD2	.	CASSQPTLAGEATDTQYF	TGTGCCAGCAGCCAACCGACTCTAGCGGGAGAGGCGACAGATACGCAGTATTTT
TRBV7-6	TRBJ2-1	.	.	CASSSGGEQFF	TGTGCCAGCAGCTCCGGGGGTGAGCAGTTCTTC
TRBV6-1	TRBJ1-3	.	once	CASRTGSGNTIYF	TGTGCCAGCAGGACAGGCTCTGGAAACACCATATATTTT
TRBV10-3	TRBJ2-7	TRBD1	.	CAISEPDRASYEQYF	TGTGCCATCAGTGAGCCGGACAGGGCCTCCTACGAGCAGTACTTC
TRBV6-1	TRBJ2-1	.	.	CASSGNEQFF	TGTGCCAGCAGCGGGAATGAGCAGTTCTTC
TRBV27	TRBJ1-2	.	few	CASSWTGGDGYTF	TGTGCCAGCAGTTGGACGGGGGGCGACGGCTACACCTTC
TRBV4-1	TRBJ2-5	TRBD1	.	CASSQRGTGGEKQYF	TGCGCCAGCAGCCAAAGGGGGACAGGGGGCGAGAAGCAGTACTTC
TRBV9	TRBJ2-7	TRBD2	.	CASSAGTSGLYEQYF	TGTGCCAGCAGCGCCGGGACTAGCGGACTCTACGAGCAGTACTTC
TRBV5-4	TRBJ1-3	.	.	CASSLGGRSGNTIYF	TGTGCCAGCAGCTTGGGGGGCCGCTCTGGAAACACCATATATTTT
TRBV5-8	TRBJ1-3	.	.	CASSLELASGNTIYF	TGTGCCAGCAGCTTGGAGTTAGCATCTGGAAACACCATATATTTT
TRBV11-2	TRBJ2-1	.	once	CASRLEQMPRSNEQFF	TGTGCCAGCAGGCTGGAACAGATGCCCCGTAGCAATGAGCAGTTCTTC
TRBV7-9	TRBJ2-1	TRBD2	.	CASSGQRGLAGVNEQFF	TGTGCCAGCTCGGGCCAACGGGGACTAGCGGGAGTAAATGAGCAGTTCTTC